A single sample gave rise to the 11 T cell receptor beta chains below, sequenced in a study of tumor-infiltrating lymphocytes in glioblastoma multiforme. TCR beta libraries were built from RNA through three nested multiplex PCR rounds using modified ARM-PCR. TCRdb itself ran the multiplex PCR reads through MiXCR, one entry per CDR3 protein. This sample carries some 14,000 distinct CDR3 sequences, 55% to 85% of them seen once, and the ten largest clones take roughly 50%. Sequencing was carried out using brain tumor tissue. These receptors were collected from a male donor with glioblastoma.

On this clonotype itself: The conserved phenylalanine or tryptophan normally closing the CDR3 is absent here, so this likely arose from a read error. It is unclear where the CDR3 begins or ends on the DNA, so no DNA is shown, and the CDR3 is as TCRdb lists it. J is TRBJ1-1 and V is TRBV29-1. The CDR3 length is 13 residues, termini included. Germline CDR1 SQVTM, CDR2 ANQGSEA. CDR3 loop: CSVEHSSNIEALS.

A word on this clonotype: Sequence at one end of the junction differs from germline and may be a read error. The chain employs TRBV29-1 and TRBJ1-2; 10 nucleotides align to TRBD1. The germline V gene encodes CDR1 SQVTM and CDR2 ANQGSEA. The CDR3 has 14 residues. CDR3 in DNA: TGCAGCGTGGCCAGGACAGGGGGGGGCAACAGCTACACCTTT. Its protein is CSVARTGGGNSYTF.

This clonotype occurred a few times. The V gene is TRBV4-1, the J gene TRBJ1-2, with 8 bases lining up with TRBD1. The CDR3 has 16 residues. With 0 bases clipped from V and 2 bases from J, the junction kept 5 bases outside the gene matches. From germline, CDR1 is MGHRA and CDR2 YSYEKL. CDR3 in amino acids: CASSQERTGHNYGYTF. The CDR3 DNA is TGCGCCAGCAGCCAAGAGAGGACAGGGCACAACTATGGCTACACCTTC.

There are a few counts of this clonotype. The V call is TRBV6-1, the J call TRBJ2-1, with a possible D match to TRBD1 (5 bases). V was clipped by 6 bases and J by 8 bases, with 20 bases between them. Per the germline V gene, CDR1 is MNHNS and CDR2 is SASEGT. The CDR3 consists of 15 residues. The CDR3 here is CASRGRVAGPYEQFF. The CDR3 nucleotides read TGTGCCAGCAGGGGCCGGGTAGCAGGGCCATATGAGCAGTTCTTC.

The V gene is TRBV11-2, the J gene TRBJ2-7; 12 nucleotides align to TRBD1. In germline, CDR1 is SGHAT, CDR2 FQNNGV. V was pared by 9 bases and J by 5 bases, with 11 bases of the junction left unmatched. CDR3 length: 15 amino acids. This CDR3 is CARSRGGQGAHEQYF. Written as DNA, the CDR3 is TGTGCCAGGAGCCGAGGGGGACAGGGGGCTCACGAGCAGTACTTC.

A note on this clonotype: One end of the junction fails to match germline, which may point to a read error. J is TRBJ2-3 and V is TRBV11-2; D gene uncertain. Germline V gives CDR1 SGHAT, CDR2 FQNNGV. The CDR3 is 17 amino acids. The CDR3 DNA reads TGCGCCAGCAGCTTAGAACCTGCAGACACTAGCACAGATACGCAGTATTTT. Encoded protein: CASSLEPADTSTDTQYF.

This clonotype was picked up a small number of times. V gene TRBV6-5 combines with J gene TRBJ1-1; maybe TRBD1 (6 bases). Germline loops: CDR1 MNHEY, CDR2 SVGAGI. There are 14 residues in the CDR3. Trimming removed 1 base at V and 4 bases at J, with 10 bases between. The CDR3 DNA is TGTGCCAGCAGTTACTTAGGGGGGGGCACTGAAGCTTTCTTT. As protein: CASSYLGGGTEAFF.

The table lists this clonotype with many counts. The J gene is TRBJ2-5, the V gene TRBV29-1; the match to TRBD1 covers 7 bases. Germline CDR1 and CDR2: SQVTM and ANQGSEA. Germline trimming cut 1 base from V and 7 bases from J; bases unmatched to any gene: 9. The CDR3 covers 14 residues. CDR3 sequence (DNA): TGCAGCGTTGAAGGGGCAGGGGGTAAAGTGACCCAGTACTTC. This gives the protein CSVEGAGGKVTQYF.

A remark on this clonotype: In this CDR3 the conserved last residue, phenylalanine or tryptophan, is missing, so a read error is likely. The V gene is TRBV6-1, the J gene TRBJ1-1; 8 bases align to TRBD1. The CDR3 loop spans 14 amino acids. Germline V lookup: CDR1 MNHNS, CDR2 SASEGT. Trimming at V came to 5 bases and at J to 7 bases, leaving 9 bases not matched to a gene. The CDR3 protein is CASSPLQGAGEAFS. DNA of the CDR3: TGTGCCAGCAGTCCATTGCAGGGGGCCGGTGAAGCTTTCTCT.

This clonotype was picked up a small number of times. The chain combines TRBV4-1 with TRBJ1-2; TRBD1 agrees at 7 bases. The CDR3 contains 16 residues. The V and J ends lost 1 base and 10 bases, in that order; junction bases with no gene match: 15. Germline loops: CDR1 MGHRA, CDR2 YSYEKL. CDR3: CASSQARTGPLFDYTF. Written as DNA, the CDR3 is TGCGCCAGCAGCCAAGCCCGGACAGGCCCCCTATTTGACTACACCTTC.

The chain's CDR3 is CAISESMGTGELFF. In nucleotides, the CDR3 is TGTGCCATCAGTGAGTCGATGGGAACCGGGGAGCTGTTTTTT. The chain couples TRBV10-3 to TRBJ2-2; D not resolved. Germline lookup yields CDR1 ENHRY and CDR2 SYGVKD. V was cut by 0 bases and J by 5 bases, with 7 bases left in between. The CDR3 totals 14 residues.